The 18 T cell receptor beta chains in this list originate from one sample, sequenced in a study of radiotherapy plus CTLA-4 blockade in lung cancer. The repertoire was sequenced with immunoSEQ multiplex PCR; TCRdb's copy has only in-frame clones and lacks some. Of roughly 50,000 clones listed, more than 70% were seen once; the top ten hold 7.8%. Specimen: peripheral blood, collected from a patient treated with radiotherapy plus ipilimumab. These receptors came from a human donor with non-small cell lung cancer whose response to radiotherapy plus ipilimumab could not be evaluated.

About this clone itself: One end of the junction fails to match germline, which may point to a read error. The chain uses TRBV2 and TRBJ2-7; 12 bases are shared with TRBD1. This CDR3 spans 14 amino acids. Germline CDR1 is SNHLY and CDR2 is FYNNEI. The CDR3 bases are TGTGCCAGCAGCGAAGGGACAGGGGGCTTGGGGCAGTACTTC. Amino acids: CASSEGTGGLGQYF.

The chain combines TRBV5-1 with TRBJ2-3, with D unresolved. CDR3 length: 14 amino acids. CDR1 and CDR2 (germline): SGHRS, YFSETQ. Trimming took off 1 base at V and 2 bases at J, with 8 bases between the two ends. The CDR3 bases are TGCGCCAGCAGCTTGCAGGCTACCACAGATACGCAGTATTTT. Translated: CASSLQATTDTQYF.

This rearrangement joins TRBV7-2 to TRBJ2-7, with unresolved D. The CDR3 is 12 residues long. CDR1 is SGHTA, CDR2 FQGNSA, per germline. V was pared by 0 bases and J by 6 bases, with 6 bases between. As DNA, the CDR3 is TGTGCCAGCAGCTTAGCGATGGCCGAGCAGTACTTC. It translates to CASSLAMAEQYF.

V usage is TRBV7-2 and J usage is TRBJ1-2; D not certain. This CDR3 comprises 13 residues. The germline CDR1 and CDR2 sequences are SGHTA and FQGNSA. Trimming pared 3 bases from V and 8 bases from J, leaving 13 bases between. CDR3 sequence: CASSFPEGRGYTF. The CDR3 region has the DNA TGTGCCAGCAGCTTCCCCGAGGGCCGAGGCTACACCTTC. Full variable domain (outside the CDR3, taken from reference TRBV7-2 and TRBJ1-2): GAGVSQSPSNKVTEKGKDVELRCDPISGHTALYWYRQSLGQGLEFLIYFQGNSAPDKSGLPSDRFSAERTGGSVSTLTIQRTQQEDSAVYLCASSFPEGRGYTFGSGTRLTVV.

The gene calls are TRBV7-9 and TRBJ2-1; 9 nucleotides match TRBD1. CDR3 size: 15 residues. Germline-derived CDR1 and CDR2 are SEHNR and FQNEAQ (reference sequence). V lost 3 bases to trimming and J lost 10 bases; unmatched junction nucleotides: 10. CDR3 residues: CASSFGTGSLREQFF. The CDR3 bases are TGTGCCAGCAGCTTTGGGACAGGGTCCCTGAGGGAGCAGTTCTTC. Using reference TRBV7-9 and TRBJ2-1 for the parts outside the CDR3, the full variable domain is DTGVSQNPRHKITKRGQNVTFRCDPISEHNRLYWYRQTLGQGPEFLTYFQNEAQLEKSRLLSDRFSAERPKGSFSTLEIQRTEQGDSAMYLCASSFGTGSLREQFFGPGTRLTVL.

This clone was counted between two and nine times. The V call is TRBV4-2, the J call TRBJ2-7; 9 bases line up with TRBD2. V was clipped by 0 bases and J by 3 bases; unmatched bases: 3. This CDR3 has 15 amino acids. Germline V gene data show CDR1 as LGHNA and CDR2 as YNFKEQ. The CDR3 spells CASSQDRRGGYEQYF. DNA for the CDR3: TGTGCCAGCAGCCAAGATAGGCGGGGGGGCTACGAGCAGTACTTC.

This sequence joins TRBV7-2 and TRBJ1-6; no definite D call. With 0 bases removed from V and 9 bases from J, the gap between germline ends came to 18 bases. This CDR3 region has 17 residues. From germline, CDR1 is SGHTA and CDR2 FQGNSA. CDR3 coding DNA: TGTGCCAGCAGCTTAGCTCTACCTCAATCAACGGGTTCACCCCTCCACTTT. The encoded protein is CASSLALPQSTGSPLHF.

This sequence joins TRBV30 and TRBJ1-2; D uncertain. Germline V CDR1 and CDR2: GTSNPN, SVGIG (reference sequence). This CDR3 is 13 amino acids long. Deletions cut 0 bases from V and 4 bases from J, with 9 bases between. CDR3 protein: CAWSVVDSYGYTF. The CDR3, as DNA: TGTGCCTGGAGTGTAGTAGATTCCTATGGCTACACCTTC.

This chain joins TRBV10-3 and TRBJ1-3; 7 bases match TRBD1. V lost 4 bases, J lost 0 bases, and 6 bases stayed unmatched. This CDR3 comprises 16 residues. Germline V gene data show CDR1 as ENHRY and CDR2 as SYGVKD. CDR3 sequence (DNA): TGTGCCATCAGTGGTGGGACAGAGATCTCTGGAAACACCATATATTTT. It translates to CAISGGTEISGNTIYF.

The DNA of the CDR3 is TGTGCCAGCAGCCCTGGGGCGGGGGGAGAGACCCAGTACTTC. Amino acids: CASSPGAGGETQYF. V and J are TRBV7-8 and TRBJ2-5, with TRBD2 identical over 8 bases. Trimming took 5 bases from V and 4 from J; bases not matched to a gene: 6. This CDR3 has 14 amino acids. Germline V CDR1 and CDR2: SGHVS, FQNEAQ.

The chain links TRBV7-7 to TRBJ2-3; maybe TRBD1 (5 bases). The CDR3 extends over 13 amino acids. Per germline, CDR1 SSHAT and CDR2 FNYEAQ (reference sequence). Trimming removed 6 bases at V and 8 bases at J, with 15 bases between. The CDR3 spells CASSTTGSSTQYF. CDR3 bases: TGTGCCAGCAGTACTACAGGATCTAGTACGCAGTATTTT.

This rearrangement joins TRBV5-6 to TRBJ2-5; 10 bases map to TRBD2. Unmatched junction bases numbered 13, after V lost 0 bases and J lost 5 bases. Per the germline V gene, CDR1 is SGHDT and CDR2 is YYEEEE. The CDR3 consists of 18 residues. In DNA, the CDR3 is TGTGCCAGCAGCTTGGGGGGGGCTAGCGGGAGCCCCTGGGAGACCCAGTACTTC. Translation gives CASSLGGASGSPWETQYF.

The V gene is TRBV6-1, the J gene TRBJ1-2; no clear D. V lost 3 bases, J lost 4 bases, and 21 bases lay in between. The CDR3 consists of 17 residues. The germline gives CDR1 MNHNS, CDR2 SASEGT. In DNA, the CDR3 is TGTGCCAGCAGTGATGACGTAAGTGGGAGAAAGACCTATGGCTACACCTTC. It is translated as CASSDDVSGRKTYGYTF.

This clone was observed once. V is TRBV4-3 and J is TRBJ2-3, with a weak D call TRBD1 (5 bases). The CDR3 totals 13 residues. The V end was cut by 7 bases, the J end by 5 bases, with 13 bases between. Germline assignment: CDR1 LGHNA and CDR2 YSLEER. The CDR3 DNA is TGCGCCAGCACACCGACAGTTGGAGATACGCAGTATTTT. It encodes CASTPTVGDTQYF.

The chain carries TRBV10-3 and TRBJ1-1, with D perhaps TRBD1 (5 bases). The V gene's germline CDR1 is ENHRY and CDR2 SYGVKD. The CDR3 consists of 10 residues. Trimming cost V 7 bases and J 11 bases, with 11 bases left between them. The CDR3: CAIIGGLAFF. CDR3 nucleotides: TGTGCCATCATTGGGGGGTTGGCTTTCTTT.

The CDR3 protein is CASSLEASGDTQYF. Written as DNA, the CDR3 is TGCGCCAGCAGCTTGGAGGCTAGCGGTGATACGCAGTATTTT. The chain couples TRBV5-1 to TRBJ2-3; TRBD2 matches at 7 bases. V lost 0 bases to trimming and J lost 6 bases; unmatched junction nucleotides: 4. The length of the CDR3 is 14 residues. CDR1 is SGHRS, CDR2 YFSETQ, per germline.

The chain links TRBV4-2 to TRBJ2-3, with unresolved D. The CDR3 consists of 15 residues. Germline CDR1 reads LGHNA; CDR2 reads YNFKEQ. V was pared by 0 bases and J by 2 bases, with 9 bases between. The CDR3 DNA reads as TGTGCCAGCAGCCAAGATGCGCAGGACACAGATACGCAGTATTTT. This encodes CASSQDAQDTDTQYF.

V is TRBV4-3 and J is TRBJ1-5, with D perhaps matching TRBD1 (6 bases). Between the trimmed V and J ends, which lost 0 bases and 6 bases, there was a span of 9 bases. CDR3 size: 14 residues. Germline-derived CDR1 and CDR2 are LGHNA and YSLEER. The CDR3 DNA follows: TGCGCCAGCAGCCAAGATGGCAGGGGTCAGCCCCAGCATTTT. Translating gives CASSQDGRGQPQHF.